This note documents a single T cell receptor (beta chain) sequence. It has no known antigen specificity. Per-base qualities were not stored, and no clone one base away is much larger. In the germline V gene (reference sequence), CDR1 corresponds to LNHDA and CDR2 to SQIVND. Inclusive of the bounding cysteine and phenylalanine, the CDR3 is 12 residues long. Solely the CDR3 DNA is kept, with 36 bases framed from the first base. Trimming removed 9 bases from V and 7 bases from J, leaving 13 bases between the germline ends. This specimen belongs to a study of blood T cell repertoires in COVID-19 (dated by TCRdb to 2020 to 2022). The study in broad terms: Samples from collaborators originated in the United States, Italy and Spain and spanned both the acute and convalescent phases of COVID-19. Samples were obtained from the ongoing ImmuneRACE study (first 160 participants) and from 1,000 to 1,500 subjects provided by 6 global collaborators. The repertoires were released in a freely available public database meant as a resource for research on the immune response to SARS-CoV-2. The dataset comprised deeply sampled blood TCRbeta repertoires from subjects exposed to, actively infected with, or recovered from COVID-19. Sample metadata almost always included a de-identified subject ID, COVID-19 status, age in years and sex. The material from the prospective study consisted of cDNA or gDNA derived from T cells, B-cell-depleted T cells, or PBMCs. Where HLA class I and class II types were available, the types were taken from metadata supplied by the sample provider, not from assay-based typing.

TCRbeta CDR3 regions were amplified from genomic DNA by means of the immunoSEQ Assay, a bias-controlled multiplex PCR. The paper's processing steps were these. The number of nucleated cells in each sample was estimated by amplification of reference gene primers within the assay. To quantify the absolute abundance of each unique TCRbeta CDR3 rearrangement, sequence reads were collapsed and filtered. Productive Simpson clonality was computed per sample as the square root of Simpson's diversity index over productive rearrangements. Not all clones reach the TCRdb copy of this immuneACCESS table, which keeps in-frame sequences only. Checked studies attribute under half of the gap to unresolved V genes and leave the rest unexplained. Clone size and the V and J calls come from that table; the DNA yielded D and trimming. The table for this sample lists 200,000 to 300,000 clones; approximately 84% of them were counted only once. 4% of the sample comes from the top ten.

Each collaborating institution followed its own protocols to collect whole blood in K2EDTA tubes. For TCRbeta analysis, collaborators shipped samples as frozen whole blood, isolated PBMCs, or DNA extracted from either of those sample types. What the authors observed across the whole study: The quantity of clinical and demographic metadata differed by source and by participant and was supplied without curation.

Input material: peripheral blood. The TCR comes from a man over 45 with acute or convalescent COVID-19. This receptor chain uses TRBV19 and TRBJ2-1; TRBD1 is perhaps the D gene, given 6 matching bases. The nucleotide sequence is TGTGCCAGCCACCAGGGGTTTAATGAGCAGTTCTTC. This codes for CASHQGFNEQFF.